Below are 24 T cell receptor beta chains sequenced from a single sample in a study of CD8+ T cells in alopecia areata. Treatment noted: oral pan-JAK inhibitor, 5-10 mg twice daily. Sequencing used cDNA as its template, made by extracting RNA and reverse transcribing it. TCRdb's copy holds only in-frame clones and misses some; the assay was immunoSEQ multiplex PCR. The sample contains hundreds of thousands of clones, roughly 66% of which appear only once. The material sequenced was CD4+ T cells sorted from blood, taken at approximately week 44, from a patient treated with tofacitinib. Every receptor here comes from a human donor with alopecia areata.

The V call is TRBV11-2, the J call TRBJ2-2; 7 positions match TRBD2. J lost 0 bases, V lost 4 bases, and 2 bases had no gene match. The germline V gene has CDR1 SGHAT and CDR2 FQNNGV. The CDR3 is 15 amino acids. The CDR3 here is CASSWSGANTGELFF. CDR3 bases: TGTGCCAGCAGCTGGAGCGGGGCGAACACCGGGGAGCTGTTTTTT. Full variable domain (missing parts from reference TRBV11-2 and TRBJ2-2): EAGVAQSPRYKIIEKRQSVAFWCNPISGHATLYWYQQILGQGPKLLIQFQNNGVVDDSQLPKDRFSAERLKGVDSTLKIQPAKLEDSAVYLCASSWSGANTGELFFGEGSRLTVL.

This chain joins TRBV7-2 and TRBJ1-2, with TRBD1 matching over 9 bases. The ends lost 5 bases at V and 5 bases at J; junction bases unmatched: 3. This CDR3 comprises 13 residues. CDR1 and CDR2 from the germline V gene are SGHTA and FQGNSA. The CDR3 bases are TGTGCCAGCAGCGCCGGGACAGGGTATGGCTACACCTTC. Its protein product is CASSAGTGYGYTF.

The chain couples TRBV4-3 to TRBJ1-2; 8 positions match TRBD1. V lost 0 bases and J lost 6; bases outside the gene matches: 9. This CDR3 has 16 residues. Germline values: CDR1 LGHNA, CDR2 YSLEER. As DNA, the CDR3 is TGCGCCAGCAGCCAAGAGGTTTGGCAGGGGGCGAATGGCTACACCTTC. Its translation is CASSQEVWQGANGYTF.

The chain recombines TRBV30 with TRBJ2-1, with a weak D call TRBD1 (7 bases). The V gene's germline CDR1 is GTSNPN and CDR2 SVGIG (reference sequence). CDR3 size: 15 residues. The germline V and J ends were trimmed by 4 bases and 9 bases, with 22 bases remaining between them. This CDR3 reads CAWTERRGPNGEQFF. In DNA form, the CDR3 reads TGTGCCTGGACTGAGAGGAGGGGGCCAAACGGTGAGCAGTTCTTC.

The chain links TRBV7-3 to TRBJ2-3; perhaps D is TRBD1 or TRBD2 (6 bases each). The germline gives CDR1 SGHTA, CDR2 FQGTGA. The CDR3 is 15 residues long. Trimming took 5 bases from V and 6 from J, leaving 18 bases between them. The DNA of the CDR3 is TGTGCCAGCAGCGACGCCTCTCAGGGGAGGGATACGCAGTATTTT. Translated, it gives CASSDASQGRDTQYF.

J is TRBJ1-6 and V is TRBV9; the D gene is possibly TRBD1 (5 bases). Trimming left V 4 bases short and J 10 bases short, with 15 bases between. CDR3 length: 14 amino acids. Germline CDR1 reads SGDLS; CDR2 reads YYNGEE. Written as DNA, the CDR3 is TGTGCCAGCAGCTTGACCCTGGGGGGGTCACCCCTCCACTTT. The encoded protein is CASSLTLGGSPLHF.

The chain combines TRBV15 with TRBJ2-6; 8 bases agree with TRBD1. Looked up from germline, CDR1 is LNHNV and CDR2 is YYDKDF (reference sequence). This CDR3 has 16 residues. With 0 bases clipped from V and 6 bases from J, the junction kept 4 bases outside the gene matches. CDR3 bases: TGTGCCACCAGCAGAGAAGGGACAGGATTGGCCAACGTCCTGACTTTC. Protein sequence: CATSREGTGLANVLTF.

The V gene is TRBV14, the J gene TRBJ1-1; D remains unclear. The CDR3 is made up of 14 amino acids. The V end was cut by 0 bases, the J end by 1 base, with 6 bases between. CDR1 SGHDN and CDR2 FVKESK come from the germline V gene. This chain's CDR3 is CASSQELRNTEAFF. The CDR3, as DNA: TGTGCCAGCAGCCAAGAACTGCGGAACACTGAAGCTTTCTTT.

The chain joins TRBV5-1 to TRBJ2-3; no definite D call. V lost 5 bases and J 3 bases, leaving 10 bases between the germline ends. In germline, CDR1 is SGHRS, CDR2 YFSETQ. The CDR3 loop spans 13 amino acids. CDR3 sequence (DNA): TGCGCCAGCAGACCCTCCGCGACAGATACGCAGTATTTT. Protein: CASRPSATDTQYF. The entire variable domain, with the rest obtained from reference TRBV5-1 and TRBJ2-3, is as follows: KAGVTQTPRYLIKTRGQQVTLSCSPISGHRSVSWYQQTPGQGLQFLFEYFSETQRNKGNFPGRFSGRQFSNSRSEMNVSTLELGDSALYLCASRPSATDTQYFGPGTRLTVL.

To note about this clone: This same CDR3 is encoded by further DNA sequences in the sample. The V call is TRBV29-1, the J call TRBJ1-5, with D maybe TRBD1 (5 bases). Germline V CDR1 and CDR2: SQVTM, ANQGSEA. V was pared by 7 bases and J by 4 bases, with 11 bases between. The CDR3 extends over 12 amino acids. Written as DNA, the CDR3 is TGCAGCGCCGGGGGGGGTAATCAGCCCCAGCATTTT. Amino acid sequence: CSAGGGNQPQHF. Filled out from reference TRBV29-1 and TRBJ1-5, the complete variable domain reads SAVISQKPSRDICQRGTSLTIQCQVDSQVTMMFWYRQQPGQSLTLIATANQGSEATYESGFVIDKFPISRPNLTFSTLTVSNMSPEDSSIYLCSAGGGNQPQHFGDGTRLSIL.

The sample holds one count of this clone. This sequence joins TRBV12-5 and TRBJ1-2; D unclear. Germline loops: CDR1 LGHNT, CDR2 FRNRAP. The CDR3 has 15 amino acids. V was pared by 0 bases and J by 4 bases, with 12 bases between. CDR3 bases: TGTGCTAGTGGTTTGGTAGTGGGCCCCCTCTATGGCTACACCTTC. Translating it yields CASGLVVGPLYGYTF. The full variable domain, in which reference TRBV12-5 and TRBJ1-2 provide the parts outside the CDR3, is DARVTQTPRHKVTEMGQEVTMRCQPILGHNTVFWYRQTMMQGLELLAYFRNRAPLDDSGMPKDRFSAEMPDATLATLKIQPSEPRDSAVYFCASGLVVGPLYGYTFGSGTRLTVV.

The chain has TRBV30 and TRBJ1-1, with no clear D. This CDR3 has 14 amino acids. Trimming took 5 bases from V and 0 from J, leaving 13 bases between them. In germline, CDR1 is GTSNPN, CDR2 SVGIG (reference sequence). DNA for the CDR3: TGTGCCTGGGGACGGATGCGGATGAACACTGAAGCTTTCTTT. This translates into CAWGRMRMNTEAFF.

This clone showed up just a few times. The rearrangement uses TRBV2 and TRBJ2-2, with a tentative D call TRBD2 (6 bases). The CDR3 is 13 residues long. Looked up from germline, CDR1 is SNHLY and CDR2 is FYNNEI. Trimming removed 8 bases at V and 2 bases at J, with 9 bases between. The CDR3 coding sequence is TGTGCCAGCGGCGGGGATAACACCGGGGAGCTGTTTTTT. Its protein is CASGGDNTGELFF.

The CDR3 region is CASKVIGGYQPQHF. The DNA for the CDR3 is TGTGCCAGTAAGGTGATAGGGGGCTATCAGCCCCAGCATTTT. The chain employs TRBV19 and TRBJ1-5, with TRBD1 matching 7 bases. V lost 7 bases, J lost 5 bases, and 8 bases stayed unmatched. This CDR3 spans 14 amino acids. Per the germline V gene, CDR1 is LNHDA and CDR2 is SQIVND (reference sequence).

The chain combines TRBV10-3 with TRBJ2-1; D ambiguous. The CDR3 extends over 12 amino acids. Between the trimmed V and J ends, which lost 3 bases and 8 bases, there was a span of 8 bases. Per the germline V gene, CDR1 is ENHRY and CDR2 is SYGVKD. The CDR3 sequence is CAISEVSDEQFF. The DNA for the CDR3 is TGTGCCATCAGTGAAGTTTCGGATGAGCAGTTCTTC.

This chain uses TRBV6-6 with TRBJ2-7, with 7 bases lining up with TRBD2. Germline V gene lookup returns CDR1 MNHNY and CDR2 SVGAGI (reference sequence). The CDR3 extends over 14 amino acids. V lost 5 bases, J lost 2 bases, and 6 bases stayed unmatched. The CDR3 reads CASSPQRGAYEQYF. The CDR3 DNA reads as TGTGCCAGCAGTCCACAGCGGGGAGCCTACGAGCAGTACTTC.

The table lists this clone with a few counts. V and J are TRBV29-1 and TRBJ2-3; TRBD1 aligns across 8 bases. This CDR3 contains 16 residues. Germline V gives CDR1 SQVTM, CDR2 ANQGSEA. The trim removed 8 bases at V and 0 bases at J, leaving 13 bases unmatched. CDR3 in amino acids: CSFSPTGVTSTDTQYF. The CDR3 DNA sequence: TGCAGCTTCAGCCCGACAGGGGTTACTAGCACAGATACGCAGTATTTT.

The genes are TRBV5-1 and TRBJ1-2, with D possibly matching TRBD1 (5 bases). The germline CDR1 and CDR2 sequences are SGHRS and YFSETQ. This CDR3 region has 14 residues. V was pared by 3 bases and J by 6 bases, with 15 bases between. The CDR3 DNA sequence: TGCGCCAGCAGCTCAAGAGGGGTCGAGGATGGCTACACCTTC. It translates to CASSSRGVEDGYTF.

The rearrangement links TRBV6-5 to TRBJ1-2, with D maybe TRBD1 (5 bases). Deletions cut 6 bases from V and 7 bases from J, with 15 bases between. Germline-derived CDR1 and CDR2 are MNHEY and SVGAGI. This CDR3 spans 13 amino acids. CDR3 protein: CASSQGRISGYTF. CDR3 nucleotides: TGTGCCAGCAGCCAGGGACGGATCTCTGGCTACACCTTC.

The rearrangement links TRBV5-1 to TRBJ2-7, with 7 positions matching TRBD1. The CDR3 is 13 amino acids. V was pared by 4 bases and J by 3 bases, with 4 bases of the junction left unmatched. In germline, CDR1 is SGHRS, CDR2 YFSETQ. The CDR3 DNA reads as TGCGCCAGCAGCAGGGGACAGAACTACGAGCAGTACTTC. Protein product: CASSRGQNYEQYF. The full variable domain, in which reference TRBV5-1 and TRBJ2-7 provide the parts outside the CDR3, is KAGVTQTPRYLIKTRGQQVTLSCSPISGHRSVSWYQQTPGQGLQFLFEYFSETQRNKGNFPGRFSGRQFSNSRSEMNVSTLELGDSALYLCASSRGQNYEQYFGPGTRLTVT.

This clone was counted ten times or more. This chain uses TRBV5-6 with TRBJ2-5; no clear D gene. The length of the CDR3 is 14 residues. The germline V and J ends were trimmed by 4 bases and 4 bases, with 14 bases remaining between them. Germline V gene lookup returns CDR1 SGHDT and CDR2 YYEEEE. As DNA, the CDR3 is TGTGCCAGCAGCCGAGGACCCATGGGAGAGACCCAGTACTTC. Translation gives CASSRGPMGETQYF.

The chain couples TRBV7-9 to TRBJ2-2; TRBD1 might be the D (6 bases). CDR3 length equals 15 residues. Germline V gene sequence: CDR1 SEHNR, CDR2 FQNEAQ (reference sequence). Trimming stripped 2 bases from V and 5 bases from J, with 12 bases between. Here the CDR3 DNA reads TGTGCCAGCAGCTTATCCAGGGGTACAACCGGGGAGCTGTTTTTT. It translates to CASSLSRGTTGELFF.

The CDR3 reads CASSYGGKGYTF. CDR3 sequence (DNA): TGTGCCAGCAGTTACGGAGGGAAAGGCTACACCTTC. The V gene is TRBV6-5, the J gene TRBJ1-2, with no clear D. This CDR3 has 12 amino acids. The V gene lost 2 bases and the J gene lost 8 bases, with 9 bases spanning the gap. Germline V lookup: CDR1 MNHEY, CDR2 SVGAGI.

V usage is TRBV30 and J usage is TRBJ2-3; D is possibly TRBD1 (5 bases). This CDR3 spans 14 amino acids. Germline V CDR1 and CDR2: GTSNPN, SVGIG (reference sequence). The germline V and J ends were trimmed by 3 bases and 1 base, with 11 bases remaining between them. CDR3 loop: CAWSRQKGTDTQYF. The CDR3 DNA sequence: TGTGCCTGGAGCAGACAGAAAGGCACAGATACGCAGTATTTT.